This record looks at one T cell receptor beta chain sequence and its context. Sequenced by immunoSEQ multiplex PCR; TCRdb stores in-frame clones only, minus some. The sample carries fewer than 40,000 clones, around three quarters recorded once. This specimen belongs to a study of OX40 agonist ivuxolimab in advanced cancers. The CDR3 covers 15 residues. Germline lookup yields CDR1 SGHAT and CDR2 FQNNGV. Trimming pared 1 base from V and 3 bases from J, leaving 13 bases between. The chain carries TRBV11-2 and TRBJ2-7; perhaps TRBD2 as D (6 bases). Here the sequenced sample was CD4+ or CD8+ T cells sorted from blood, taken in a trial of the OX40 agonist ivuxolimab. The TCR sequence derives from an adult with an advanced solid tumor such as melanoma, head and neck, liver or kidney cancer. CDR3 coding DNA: TGTGCCAGCAGCTTAGGGGCGGGGCGTAACTACGAGCAGTACTTC. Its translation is CASSLGAGRNYEQYF.